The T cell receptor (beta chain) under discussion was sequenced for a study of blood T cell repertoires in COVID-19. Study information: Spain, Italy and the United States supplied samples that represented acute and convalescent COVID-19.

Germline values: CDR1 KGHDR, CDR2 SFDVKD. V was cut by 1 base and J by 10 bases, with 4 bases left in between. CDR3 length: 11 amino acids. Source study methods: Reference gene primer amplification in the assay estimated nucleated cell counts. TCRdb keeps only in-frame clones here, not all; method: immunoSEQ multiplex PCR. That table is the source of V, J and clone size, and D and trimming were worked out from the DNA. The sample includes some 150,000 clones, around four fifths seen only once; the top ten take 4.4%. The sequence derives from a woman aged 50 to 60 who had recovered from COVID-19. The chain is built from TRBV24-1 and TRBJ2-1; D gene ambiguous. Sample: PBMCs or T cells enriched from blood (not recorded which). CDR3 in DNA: TGTGCCACCAGTGATTTTACAGAGCAGTTCTTC. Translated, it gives CATSDFTEQFF.